Here is one TCR beta chain with its context. Antigen unknown. Regarding treatment: 15 to 20 received Ad26.COV2.S at low or high dose, single or two shots; several received placebo; per-sample allocation not given. On day 63 after the first injection, vaccine and placebo recipients gave samples. The data were obtained in a study of Ad26.COV2.S vaccination and SARS-CoV-2 variants. Study information: The vaccine Ad26.COV2.S was put into the muscle once, or twice with 56 days between. Points from the study as a whole: It was reported that spike-specific CD8+ and CD4+ T cell responses were substantially broad after vaccination. Those who received the vaccine showed greater spike-specific TCR breadth than those given placebo.

This table comes from immunoSEQ multiplex PCR, and its TCRdb copy is limited to in-frame clones, with some not included. The sample consists of roughly 500,000 clones, 89% of them appearing once. After removal of 7 bases from V and 14 bases from J, the junction contained 14 bases not matched to a gene. CDR1 is MNHEY and CDR2 is SVGAGI in the germline V gene. The length of the CDR3 is 13 residues. The V gene is TRBV6-5, the J gene TRBJ1-2; 9 bases line up with TRBD1. This sequence was found in a person between 18 and 65 years old who received the Ad26.COV2.S COVID-19 vaccine or a placebo. The input for sequencing was peripheral blood, taken in a trial of Ad26.COV2.S vaccine versus placebo. The CDR3 sequence is CASKLQGARGETF. The DNA for the CDR3 is TGTGCCAGCAAGTTACAGGGGGCCCGCGGGGAGACCTTC.